The clone carrying this T cell receptor beta chain was picked up a small number of times. Its antigen remains unknown. These data are taken from a study of T-cell reconstitution after alpha-beta-depleted transplantation in children. Notes on the study in general: Diversity of TCRbeta at day 60 was high in some patients, arising from surviving recipient T cells and thymic progenitors.

Unique molecular identifiers tagged the TCRbeta library. TCRdb processed the PCR reads anew with MiXCR; each CDR3 protein has one entry. In the table there are some 310,000 distinct CDR3 sequences, about a quarter of which are singletons. Trimming left V 4 bases short and J 3 bases short, with 13 bases between. This CDR3 is 13 amino acids long. Looked up from germline, CDR1 is SQVTM and CDR2 is ANQGSEA. This receptor was taken from a male patient younger than 18 who had a stem cell transplant for acute lymphoblastic leukemia, so the T cells may come from the graft donor. The source material was PBMCs, mostly from graft donor cells, sampled 180 days after TCRalphabeta/CD19-depleted stem cell transplant. V usage is TRBV29-1 and J usage is TRBJ2-7, with a possible D match to TRBD1 (6 bases). As DNA, the CDR3 is TGCAGCGTTGGAACAGGGATAGACTACGAGCAGTACTTC. Its protein product is CSVGTGIDYEQYF.